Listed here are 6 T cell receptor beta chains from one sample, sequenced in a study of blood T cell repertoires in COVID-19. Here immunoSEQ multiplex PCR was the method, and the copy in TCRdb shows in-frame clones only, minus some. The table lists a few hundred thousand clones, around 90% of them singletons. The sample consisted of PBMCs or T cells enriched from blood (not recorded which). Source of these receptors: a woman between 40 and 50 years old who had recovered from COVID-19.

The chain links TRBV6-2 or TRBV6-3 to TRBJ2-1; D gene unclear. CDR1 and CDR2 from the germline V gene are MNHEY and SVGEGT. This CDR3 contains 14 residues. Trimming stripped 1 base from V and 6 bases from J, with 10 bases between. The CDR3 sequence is CASSYFSRSNEQFF. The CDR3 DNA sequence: TGTGCCAGCAGTTACTTTTCCAGAAGCAATGAGCAGTTCTTC.

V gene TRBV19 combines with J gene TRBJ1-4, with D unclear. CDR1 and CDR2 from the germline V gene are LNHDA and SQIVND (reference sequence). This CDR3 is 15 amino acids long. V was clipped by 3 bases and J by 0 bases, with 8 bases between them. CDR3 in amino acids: CASSMAAATNEKLFF. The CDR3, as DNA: TGTGCCAGTAGTATGGCGGCGGCAACTAATGAAAAACTGTTTTTT.

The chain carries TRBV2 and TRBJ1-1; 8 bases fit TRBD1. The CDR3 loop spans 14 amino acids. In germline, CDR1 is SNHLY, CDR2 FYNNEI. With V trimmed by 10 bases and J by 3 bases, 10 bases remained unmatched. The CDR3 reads CATLLQGAYTEAFF. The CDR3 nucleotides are TGTGCCACCCTCCTGCAGGGGGCTTACACTGAAGCTTTCTTT.

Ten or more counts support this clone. The CDR3 DNA sequence: TGTGCCAGCAGCAAACAGGGGCAGGTAGCTAATGAAAAACTGTTTTTT. Protein: CASSKQGQVANEKLFF. The J gene is TRBJ1-4, the V gene TRBV7-2; 7 positions match TRBD1. This CDR3 region has 16 residues. The J segment lost 3 bases and the V segment lost 5 bases, leaving 9 bases of the junction unmatched. Germline CDR1 SGHTA, CDR2 FQGNSA.

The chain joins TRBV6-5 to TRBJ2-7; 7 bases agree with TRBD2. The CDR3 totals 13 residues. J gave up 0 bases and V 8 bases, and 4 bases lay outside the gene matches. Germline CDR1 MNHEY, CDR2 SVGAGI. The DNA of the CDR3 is TGTGCCAGCTCCGGGACTAACTCCTACGAGCAGTACTTC. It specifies CASSGTNSYEQYF.

The CDR3 spells CASSQQGQFANEKLFF. CDR3 bases: TGCGCCAGCAGCCAACAGGGACAATTCGCTAATGAAAAACTGTTTTTT. The V gene is TRBV4-3, the J gene TRBJ1-4; a weak D match, TRBD1 (6 bases). Deletions cut 2 bases from V and 3 bases from J, with 13 bases between. The germline V gene encodes CDR1 LGHNA and CDR2 YSLEER. CDR3 length equals 16 residues.